This T cell receptor beta chain was identified in a study of T-cell reconstitution after alpha-beta-depleted transplantation in children. Overall study findings and caveats: Certain patients had high TCRbeta diversity at day 60, and it came from recipient T cells and thymic progenitors that survived. Reportedly, roughly two months post-transplant, alpha-beta T cells arose from several hundred expanded graft clones.

Preparing the TCRbeta library involved the use of unique molecular identifiers. TCRdb used MiXCR to reprocess the PCR reads, holding one entry per CDR3 protein. This sample has more than 120,000 distinct CDR3 sequences; 8.8% occur once, and the top ten carry around a sixth. This clonotype was seen many times. Its antigen is still unknown. Trimming cost V 4 bases and J 1 base; bases outside gene matches: 15. The CDR3 sequence is 19 residues long. Germline assignment: CDR1 SGHRS and CDR2 YFSETQ. The V gene is TRBV5-1, the J gene TRBJ2-5, with TRBD2 identical over 11 bases. The source was PBMCs, mostly from graft donor cells, collected 180 days after TCRalphabeta/CD19-depleted stem cell transplant. This clonotype was obtained from a female patient aged 2 to 10 who had a stem cell transplant for congenital amegakaryocytic thrombocytopenia, so the T cells may come from the graft donor. The CDR3, as DNA: TGCGCCAGCAGCCCGCATACTAGCGGGGGTGCGGGGCTCCAAGAGACCCAGTACTTC. Its translation: CASSPHTSGGAGLQETQYF.